This is a list of T cell receptor beta chains from one sample in a study of spatial heterogeneity in lung cancer. Using its own MiXCR run on the 5' RACE reads, TCRdb lists one record per CDR3 protein. Among about 11,000 distinct CDR3 sequences listed, over 10% were seen once. The material was lung tumor tissue, obtained at surgery. These receptors were collected from a female donor with early-stage non-small cell lung cancer. The CDR3 runs from the conserved cysteine through the conserved F or W. D genes are given only for firm matches.

d_gene | j_gene | v_gene | len | CDR3aa
. | TRBJ2-3 | TRBV18 | 15 | CASSVAVASTDTQYF
TRBD2 | TRBJ2-1 | TRBV6-6 | 13 | CASRGLAGNEQFF
. | TRBJ2-5 | TRBV10-3 | 14 | CAISESTSNPSQYF
. | TRBJ2-5 | TRBV10-3 | 13 | CAISAGREETQYF
. | TRBJ2-3 | TRBV7-9 | 11 | CASGRTDTQYF
. | TRBJ1-5 | TRBV20-1 | 13 | CSARDGKRQPQHF
. | TRBJ2-7 | TRBV4-2 | 16 | CASSQDPAAKTYEQYF
. | TRBJ2-2 | TRBV19 | 13 | CASQGVDTGELFF
TRBD1 | TRBJ2-1 | TRBV5-1 | 14 | CASRTQGASNEQFF
. | TRBJ1-1 | TRBV30 | 12 | CAQSEGSTEAFF
. | TRBJ1-1 | TRBV11-1 | 13 | CASSLGENTEAFF
. | TRBJ1-6 | TRBV20-1 | 17 | CSARDDAELRWYSPLHF
TRBD1 | TRBJ2-1 | TRBV7-2 | 15 | CASSLDRGSYNEQFF
. | TRBJ2-7 | TRBV30 | 11 | CAWTDSYEQYF
TRBD1 | TRBJ1-1 | TRBV6-1 | 16 | CASSVTRTGQLTEAFF